This T cell receptor (beta chain) was captured by sequencing in a study of cytomegalovirus exposure and HLA in healthy donors. Background on the study: Sequencing of some 190 million T cells in an earlier analysis found roughly 120 million unique TCR beta sequences. Overall study results and limits: Later on, an analysis showed TCR association rates differing by HLA locus, with DRB1 the most and HLA-C the fewest. Confirmation was obtained in vitro that a few CMV-associated chains are specific for CMV antigens.

The junction had 4 bases not matched to a gene; V was cut back by 0 bases and J by 5 bases. Germline V gene data show CDR1 as SGHVS and CDR2 as FNYEAQ. This CDR3 comprises 17 residues. Vbeta (60) and Jbeta (13) primers were used in the PCR. Using immunoSEQ multiplex PCR, the repertoire was profiled, and TCRdb retains in-frame clones only, with some absent. The sample has over 130,000 clones, approximately 80% seen once. This clone was recorded a few times. Its antigen is undetermined. Healthy donors of bone marrow made up the group. This TCR derives from a man in his fifties or sixties in good health and CMV-seronegative. Material for sequencing was PBMCs. The J gene is TRBJ2-1, the V gene TRBV7-6; the match to TRBD2 covers 13 bases. Written as DNA, the CDR3 is TGTGCCAGCAGCTTAGCGGGAGGGACTAGCGGGGACAATGAGCAGTTCTTC. Translated: CASSLAGGTSGDNEQFF. Drawing the rest from reference TRBV7-6 and TRBJ2-1, the complete variable domain is GAGVSQSPRYKVTKRGQDVALRCDPISGHVSLYWYRQALGQGPEFLTYFNYEAQQDKSGLPNDRFSAERPEGSISTLTIQRTEQRDSAMYRCASSLAGGTSGDNEQFFGPGTRLTVL.